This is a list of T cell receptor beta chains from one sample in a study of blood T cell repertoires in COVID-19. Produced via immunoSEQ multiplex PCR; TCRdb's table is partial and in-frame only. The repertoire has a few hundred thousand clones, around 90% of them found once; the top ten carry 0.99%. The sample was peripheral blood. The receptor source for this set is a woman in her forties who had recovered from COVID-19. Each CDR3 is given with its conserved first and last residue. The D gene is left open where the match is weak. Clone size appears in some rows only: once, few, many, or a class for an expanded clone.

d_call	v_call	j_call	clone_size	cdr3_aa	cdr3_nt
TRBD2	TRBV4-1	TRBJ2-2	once	CASSHLEAGVTGTGELFF	TGCGCCAGCAGCCACCTGGAAGCGGGAGTTACTGGCACCGGGGAGCTGTTTTTT
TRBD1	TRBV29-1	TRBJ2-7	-	CSATSGQFNSYEQYF	TGCAGCGCTACATCGGGACAGTTCAACTCCTACGAGCAGTACTTC
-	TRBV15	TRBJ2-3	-	CATSRGYEDGGPDTQYF	TGTGCCACCAGCAGAGGTTACGAGGACGGAGGGCCAGATACGCAGTATTTT
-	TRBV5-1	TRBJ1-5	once	CASSPGEVHQPQHF	TGCGCCAGCAGCCCCGGAGAGGTCCACCAGCCCCAGCATTTT
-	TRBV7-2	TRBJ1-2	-	CASRSRGGGYGYTF	TGTGCCAGCAGATCTAGGGGGGGCGGCTATGGCTACACCTTC
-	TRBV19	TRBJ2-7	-	CATRGGASEQYF	TGTGCCACCCGGGGCGGGGCGTCCGAGCAGTACTTC
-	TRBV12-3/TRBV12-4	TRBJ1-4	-	CASRGAGAEKLFF	TGTGCCAGCAGGGGGGCAGGGGCGGAAAAACTGTTTTTT
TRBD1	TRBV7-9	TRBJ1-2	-	CASSTGSQGALRVYGYTF	TGTGCCAGCAGCACCGGAAGCCAGGGGGCCCTTCGGGTTTATGGCTACACCTTC
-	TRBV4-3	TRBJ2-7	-	CASSQGPGTYEQYF	TGCGCCAGCAGCCAGGGCCCCGGGACCTACGAGCAGTACTTC
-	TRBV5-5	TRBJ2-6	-	CASSLRDFGANVLTF	TGTGCCAGCAGCTTGAGGGACTTTGGGGCCAACGTCCTGACTTTC
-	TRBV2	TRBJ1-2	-	CASSGHRGGDGYTF	TGTGCCAGCAGCGGACACCGGGGAGGGGATGGCTACACCTTC